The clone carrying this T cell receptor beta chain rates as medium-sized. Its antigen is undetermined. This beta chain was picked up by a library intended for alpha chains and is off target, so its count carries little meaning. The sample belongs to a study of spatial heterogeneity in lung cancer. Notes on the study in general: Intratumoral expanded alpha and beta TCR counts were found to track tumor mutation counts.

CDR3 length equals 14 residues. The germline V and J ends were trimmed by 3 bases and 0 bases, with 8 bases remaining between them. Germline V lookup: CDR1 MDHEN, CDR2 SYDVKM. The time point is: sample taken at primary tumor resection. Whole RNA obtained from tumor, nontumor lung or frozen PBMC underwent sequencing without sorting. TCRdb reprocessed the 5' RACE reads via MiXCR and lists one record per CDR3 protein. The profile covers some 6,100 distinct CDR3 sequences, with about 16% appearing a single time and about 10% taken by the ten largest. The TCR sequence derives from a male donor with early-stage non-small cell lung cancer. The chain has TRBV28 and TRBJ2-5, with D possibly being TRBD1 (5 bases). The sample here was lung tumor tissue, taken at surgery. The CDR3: CASSFPQDQETQYF. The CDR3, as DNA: TGTGCCAGCAGTTTCCCACAGGACCAAGAGACCCAGTACTTC.